This T cell receptor beta chain was observed in a study of T cell responses to AZD1222 COVID-19 vaccine. Generated by immunoSEQ multiplex PCR, the TCRdb table keeps only in-frame clones and is missing some. The sample shows approximately 75,000 clones, under 90% of them seen only once. As for this clone: Its antigen is undetermined.

Study-wide points: Unmutated variant regions reportedly attract nearly half of all spike-specific TCRs. Following two doses of AZD1222, Spike-specific TCR breadth and depth rose.

Germline-derived CDR1 and CDR2 are MNHEY and SVGEGT. After removal of 2 bases from V and 1 base from J, the junction contained 5 bases not matched to a gene. The length of the CDR3 is 16 residues. Analyses pooled second doses at about 4 or about 12 weeks. The chain employs TRBV6-2 or TRBV6-3 and TRBJ1-5, with 7 bases matching TRBD1. Here the sequenced sample was peripheral blood, taken 28 days after the second AZD1222 dose. The receptor was derived from an adult who received the AZD1222 COVID-19 vaccine. CDR3 coding DNA: TGTGCCAGCAGTTACGCCAGGGGGGTAAGCAATCAGCCCCAGCATTTT. It encodes CASSYARGVSNQPQHF.